The 27 T cell receptor beta chains reported below all come from one sample, sequenced in a study of cytomegalovirus exposure and HLA in healthy donors. PCR was performed using 60 Vbeta and 13 Jbeta primers. Produced via immunoSEQ multiplex PCR; TCRdb's table is partial and in-frame only. Altogether 60,000 or so clones are present, 65% to 80% being singletons, with the ten largest covering less than 45%. Material: PBMCs. All receptors come from a man aged 40-50 years in good health and CMV-seropositive.

The genes are TRBV5-4 and TRBJ1-5, with D perhaps TRBD1 (5 bases). The CDR3 totals 16 residues. Germline V gene data show CDR1 as SGHNT and CDR2 as YYREEE (reference sequence). V dropped 4 bases and J dropped 0 bases, with 14 bases sitting between them. CDR3 residues: CASSLGGSNSNQPQHF. In DNA form, the CDR3 reads TGTGCCAGCAGCCTCGGGGGTAGTAATAGCAATCAGCCCCAGCATTTT.

J is TRBJ1-1 and V is TRBV7-2; D possibly corresponds to TRBD1 (5 bases). The CDR3 extends over 15 amino acids. Germline V lookup: CDR1 SGHTA, CDR2 FQGNSA. Trimming shortened V by 5 bases and J by 0 bases, and 13 bases separated the two germline ends. This CDR3 reads CASSKRDWMNTEAFF. CDR3 sequence (DNA): TGTGCCAGCAGCAAGCGGGACTGGATGAACACTGAAGCTTTCTTT.

This clone was counted between two and nine times. The chain combines TRBV2 with TRBJ2-7, with 9 bases that match TRBD2. The ends lost 7 bases at V and 5 bases at J; junction bases unmatched: 9. Per germline, CDR1 SNHLY and CDR2 FYNNEI. This CDR3 region has 14 residues. CDR3 region: CASKPGLAYNEQYF. The CDR3 DNA is TGTGCCAGCAAGCCGGGACTAGCATACAACGAGCAGTACTTC.

In the case of this clone: Other DNA sequences within the sample encode an identical CDR3. The genes are TRBV18 and TRBJ1-1; D possibly corresponds to TRBD1 (5 bases). This CDR3 is built from 13 residues. The V gene lost 3 bases and the J gene lost 1 base, with 6 bases spanning the gap. The germline V gene has CDR1 KGHSH and CDR2 LQKENI. The DNA for the CDR3 is TGTGCCAGCTCACCCACAGGGAACACTGAAGCTTTCTTT. It yields the protein CASSPTGNTEAFF. Full variable domain (remainder filled in from reference TRBV18 and TRBJ1-1): NAGVMQNPRHLVRRRGQEARLRCSPMKGHSHVYWYRQLPEEGLKFMVYLQKENIIDESGMPKERFSAEFPKEGPSILRIQQVVRGDSAAYFCASSPTGNTEAFFGQGTRLTVV.

The chain carries TRBV29-1 and TRBJ2-7; TRBD1 matches 11 bases. The CDR3 has 13 residues. The V and J ends lost 7 bases and 5 bases, in that order; junction bases with no gene match: 7. Germline-derived CDR1 and CDR2 are SQVTM and ANQGSEA. CDR3 sequence: CSGRTGGHDEQYF. CDR3 sequence (DNA): TGCAGCGGCCGGACAGGGGGCCACGACGAGCAGTACTTC.

The rearrangement links TRBV29-1 to TRBJ1-1; D is possibly TRBD1 (6 bases). CDR3 size: 15 residues. With 2 bases removed from V and 1 base from J, the gap between germline ends came to 14 bases. From germline, CDR1 is SQVTM and CDR2 ANQGSEA. CDR3 nucleotides: TGCAGCGTTGAAAAAGGGCCAGGGGCGAACACTGAAGCTTTCTTT. Amino acid sequence: CSVEKGPGANTEAFF.

This clone was observed a single time. This chain joins TRBV5-1 and TRBJ1-6; weak D call: TRBD1 (5 bases). V was clipped by 2 bases and J by 9 bases, with 12 bases between them. The germline gives CDR1 SGHRS, CDR2 YFSETQ. The CDR3 has 14 residues. For the CDR3, the DNA is TGCGCCAGCAGCTTATATCAGGGCAGTTCACCCCTCCACTTT. Encoded protein: CASSLYQGSSPLHF.

The CDR3 nucleotides are TGTGCCAGCAGTACCACAGAGAACTATGGCTACACCTTC. This sequence encodes CASSTTENYGYTF. The genes are TRBV6-1 and TRBJ1-2; D unclear. The V and J ends lost 5 bases and 2 bases respectively, with 9 bases between them. Germline CDR1 reads MNHNS; CDR2 reads SASEGT. This CDR3 is 13 amino acids long.

The chain links TRBV4-1 to TRBJ2-1, with 8 bases identical to TRBD1. Per germline, CDR1 MGHRA and CDR2 YSYEKL. CDR3 length equals 15 residues. The trim removed 4 bases at V and 6 bases at J, leaving 8 bases unmatched. The chain's CDR3 is CASSPGQGPPNEQFF. In DNA, the CDR3 is TGCGCCAGCAGCCCTGGACAGGGACCTCCCAATGAGCAGTTCTTC.

This clone was seen once. This chain joins TRBV7-2 and TRBJ2-1; D perhaps matches TRBD2 (5 bases). The CDR3 covers 18 residues. The germline V gene encodes CDR1 SGHTA and CDR2 FQGNSA. V lost 1 base, J lost 6 bases, and 22 bases lay in between. The CDR3 region has the DNA TGTGCCAGCAGCTTAGACAGCCCAACTATCTTGGGGAGCAATGAGCAGTTCTTC. This encodes CASSLDSPTILGSNEQFF.

This clone was detected a few times. The J gene is TRBJ2-5, the V gene TRBV2, with TRBD2 identical over 10 bases. Per germline, CDR1 SNHLY and CDR2 FYNNEI. The CDR3 consists of 17 residues. With 3 bases clipped from V and 1 base from J, the junction kept 8 bases outside the gene matches. CDR3 DNA: TGTGCCAGCAGTGACACAAGACTAGCGGGCAGCCAAGAGACCCAGTACTTC. It yields the protein CASSDTRLAGSQETQYF.

The chain uses TRBV18 and TRBJ1-2; possible D gene TRBD1, 5 bases. CDR1 is KGHSH and CDR2 is LQKENI in the germline V gene. Trimming took 2 bases from V and 8 from J, leaving 21 bases between them. The CDR3 covers 16 residues. The CDR3 bases are TGTGCCAGCTCACCAATAACGCCTGGTTCGGGGGGAGGCTACACCTTC. It encodes CASSPITPGSGGGYTF. Looking up the rest from reference TRBV18 and TRBJ1-2 gives the full variable domain: NAGVMQNPRHLVRRRGQEARLRCSPMKGHSHVYWYRQLPEEGLKFMVYLQKENIIDESGMPKERFSAEFPKEGPSILRIQQVVRGDSAAYFCASSPITPGSGGGYTFGSGTRLTVV.

The rearrangement links TRBV9 to TRBJ2-3; 10 nucleotides line up with TRBD2. CDR1 and CDR2 (germline): SGDLS, YYNGEE. The CDR3 is 15 amino acids. The trim removed 4 bases at V and 0 bases at J, leaving 2 bases unmatched. CDR3 sequence reads: CASSFSGGSTDTQYF. Written as DNA, the CDR3 is TGTGCCAGCAGCTTTAGCGGGGGGAGCACAGATACGCAGTATTTT.

The chain has TRBV6-5 and TRBJ2-3; 10 bases fit TRBD2. CDR1 and CDR2 (germline): MNHEY, SVGAGI. The CDR3 is 15 residues long. J was trimmed by 0 bases and V by 8 bases; bases with no gene match: 5. CDR3 region: CASGGLAASTDTQYF. DNA of the CDR3: TGTGCCAGCGGCGGACTAGCGGCGAGCACAGATACGCAGTATTTT.

The V gene is TRBV6-5, the J gene TRBJ1-2, with a weak D call TRBD1 (5 bases). Germline V lookup: CDR1 MNHEY, CDR2 SVGAGI. The length of the CDR3 is 15 residues. The V and J ends lost 0 bases and 2 bases respectively, with 10 bases between them. CDR3: CASSYSDGGNYGYTF. The CDR3 nucleotides are TGTGCCAGCAGTTACTCGGACGGGGGGAACTATGGCTACACCTTC.

The chain recombines TRBV9 with TRBJ1-1; TRBD1 matches at 8 bases. CDR3 length: 16 amino acids. With V trimmed by 4 bases and J by 4 bases, 12 bases remained unmatched. Germline V gene lookup returns CDR1 SGDLS and CDR2 YYNGEE. The CDR3 loop is CASSYLRTGRSTEAFF. The CDR3 DNA follows: TGTGCCAGCAGCTACCTTAGGACAGGGCGGAGCACTGAAGCTTTCTTT.

The rearrangement links TRBV28 to TRBJ2-5; a possible D gene is TRBD2 (6 bases). Trimming removed 7 bases at V and 3 bases at J, with 9 bases between. The CDR3 is made up of 12 amino acids. CDR1 and CDR2 (germline): MDHEN, SYDVKM. The CDR3 loop is CASTREEETQYF. CDR3 in DNA: TGTGCCAGCACTAGGGAGGAAGAGACCCAGTACTTC. The whole variable domain, remainder taken from reference TRBV28 and TRBJ2-5, is DVKVTQSSRYLVKRTGEKVFLECVQDMDHENMFWYRQDPGLGLRLIYFSYDVKMKEKGDIPEGYSVSREKKERFSLILESASTNQTSMYLCASTREEETQYFGPGTRLLVL.

The chain joins TRBV9 to TRBJ2-3; D not certain. The CDR3 is made up of 13 amino acids. The germline V gene encodes CDR1 SGDLS and CDR2 YYNGEE. V dropped 1 base and J dropped 5 bases, with 8 bases sitting between them. The CDR3 sequence is CASSVSTIDTQYF. The CDR3 region has the DNA TGTGCCAGCAGCGTAAGCACTATAGATACGCAGTATTTT.

This clone was counted a single time. CDR3 in DNA: TGCAGTGCCACAGGGGGAGGTGGCTACACCTTC. It encodes CSATGGGGYTF. This chain links TRBV20-1 with TRBJ1-2; TRBD1 matches 8 bases. This CDR3 comprises 11 residues. Germline V gene data show CDR1 as DFQATT and CDR2 as SNEGSKA (reference sequence). V dropped 6 bases and J dropped 7; count of bases not matched to a gene: 4.

The chain carries TRBV6-7 and TRBJ2-3; 8 bases are shared with TRBD1. Being an ORF, TRBV6-7 has a function that is uncertain. The CDR3 extends over 14 amino acids. J was trimmed by 3 bases and V by 6 bases; bases with no gene match: 5. The CDR3 nucleotides read TGTGCCAGCAGGCAGGGGGCCGGAACAGATACGCAGTATTTT. The encoded protein is CASRQGAGTDTQYF.

Comment on this clone: At one of its ends the junction is not consistent with the germline gene, which may arise from a read error. In the same sample, other DNA sequences code for this CDR3. The chain joins TRBV5-6 to TRBJ2-1, with 7 bases lining up with TRBD2. Germline CDR1 SGHDT, CDR2 YYEEEE. This CDR3 region has 15 residues. The CDR3 sequence is CASSLGGSSYNEQFF. CDR3 sequence (DNA): TGTGCCAGCAGCTTGGGCGGGAGCTCCTACAATGAGCAATTCTTC.

V usage is TRBV18 and J usage is TRBJ1-2; D is ambiguous. Trimming shortened V by 3 bases and J by 4 bases, and 9 bases separated the two germline ends. From germline, CDR1 is KGHSH and CDR2 LQKENI. The length of the CDR3 is 13 residues. CDR3 region: CASSPPYSYGYTF. The CDR3 DNA reads as TGTGCCAGCTCACCCCCCTATTCCTATGGCTACACCTTC.

The V and J genes are TRBV5-4 and TRBJ2-7; 7 bases are shared with TRBD2. The V segment lost 7 bases and the J segment 2 bases; nucleotides outside the gene matches: 9. The CDR3 sequence is 14 residues long. The germline gives CDR1 SGHNT, CDR2 YYREEE (reference sequence). The chain's CDR3 is CASRKTGGTYEQYF. CDR3 nucleotide sequence: TGTGCCAGCCGCAAAACGGGGGGAACCTACGAGCAGTACTTC.

This clone showed up just a few times. The chain links TRBV5-1 to TRBJ2-1, with 9 bases aligning to TRBD1. Unmatched junction bases numbered 4, after V lost 0 bases and J lost 3 bases. The CDR3 has 16 amino acids. From germline, CDR1 is SGHRS and CDR2 YFSETQ. The CDR3 DNA is TGCGCCAGCAGCTTGGCCGGGACAGGGAACTACAATGAGCAGTTCTTC. Amino acid sequence: CASSLAGTGNYNEQFF.

This chain joins TRBV2 and TRBJ1-2; possible D gene TRBD1, 6 bases. CDR3 length equals 15 residues. Germline V gene lookup returns CDR1 SNHLY and CDR2 FYNNEI. Trimming cost V 8 bases and J 0 bases, with 16 bases left between them. Here the CDR3 DNA reads TGTGCCAGCCGTGGACAGCCGTGGTCTAACTATGGCTACACCTTC. It encodes CASRGQPWSNYGYTF.

The chain recombines TRBV10-3 with TRBJ1-1, with D uncertain. The germline CDR1 and CDR2 sequences are ENHRY and SYGVKD. This CDR3 contains 12 residues. Trimming shortened V by 4 bases and J by 1 base, and 4 bases separated the two germline ends. The CDR3 region has the DNA TGTGCCATCAGTGTTCAGAACACTGAAGCTTTCTTT. It encodes CAISVQNTEAFF.

In this sample, this clone turned up once. The V and J genes are TRBV9 and TRBJ1-2; 9 bases align to TRBD1. The CDR3 contains 15 residues. Losses at the gene ends were 0 bases for V and 8 bases for J; bases not matched to a gene: 8. CDR1 and CDR2 (germline): SGDLS, YYNGEE. This CDR3 reads CASSVDRGRTRGYTF. The CDR3 nucleotides read TGTGCCAGCAGCGTAGACAGGGGGCGAACTAGAGGCTACACCTTC.